This entry lists 10 T cell receptor beta chains sequenced from one sample in a study of blood T cell repertoires in COVID-19. The method was immunoSEQ multiplex PCR; TCRdb's version includes in-frame clones alone and lacks a portion of them. The sample has about 190,000 clones, roughly 83% seen once. The sequenced sample was PBMCs or T cells enriched from blood (not recorded which). The origin of the receptors is a woman in her twenties or thirties who had recovered from COVID-19.

V usage is TRBV18 and J usage is TRBJ1-4; D not resolved. Trimming stripped 2 bases from V and 4 bases from J, with 11 bases between. Germline CDR1 is KGHSH and CDR2 is LQKENI. CDR3 length: 15 residues. The CDR3 coding sequence is TGTGCCAGCTCACCAGGGCGCAGGTATAATGAAAAACTGTTTTTT. This translates into CASSPGRRYNEKLFF. The entire variable domain, with the rest obtained from reference TRBV18 and TRBJ1-4, is as follows: NAGVMQNPRHLVRRRGQEARLRCSPMKGHSHVYWYRQLPEEGLKFMVYLQKENIIDESGMPKERFSAEFPKEGPSILRIQQVVRGDSAAYFCASSPGRRYNEKLFFGSGTQLSVL.

This clone was recorded only once. J is TRBJ2-5 and V is TRBV7-2; 8 bases align to TRBD1. After removal of 5 bases from V and 7 bases from J, the junction contained 12 bases not matched to a gene. The germline gives CDR1 SGHTA, CDR2 FQGNSA. CDR3 length: 15 residues. CDR3 sequence (DNA): TGTGCCAGCAGCCCCCAGGGGGCAGGGCGAGGGACCCAGTACTTC. Protein: CASSPQGAGRGTQYF.

The V gene is TRBV11-2, the J gene TRBJ1-2; D call uncertain. V was clipped by 1 base and J by 0 bases, with 9 bases between them. This CDR3 has 15 amino acids. The germline V gene encodes CDR1 SGHAT and CDR2 FQNNGV. The CDR3 DNA sequence: TGTGCCAGCAGCTTAGTCTTGGCAGCTAACTATGGCTACACCTTC. Its protein is CASSLVLAANYGYTF.

The chain links TRBV28 to TRBJ1-2; 9 nucleotides match TRBD1. CDR1 is MDHEN, CDR2 SYDVKM, per germline. Trimming cost V 3 bases and J 6 bases; bases outside gene matches: 8. The CDR3 is 15 residues long. CDR3 protein: CASSFPMGQGNGYTF. The CDR3 bases are TGTGCCAGCAGTTTCCCCATGGGACAGGGTAATGGCTACACCTTC.

The rearrangement joins TRBV21-1 to TRBJ1-5; TRBD1 is the table's D call, not checked against the DNA. TRBV21-1 is given as a pseudogene. This CDR3 has 16 amino acids. The CDR3 DNA follows: TGTGCCAGCCTCCTACAGGGAAGTCAGAGCAATCAGCCCCAGCATTTT. Translating it yields CASLLQGSQSNQPQHF.

This chain links TRBV15 with TRBJ1-4, with no clear D. V lost 0 bases to trimming and J lost 3 bases, with 8 bases between them. Germline CDR1 reads LNHNV; CDR2 reads YYDKDF (reference sequence). This CDR3 is built from 15 residues. In DNA form, the CDR3 reads TGTGCCACCAGCAGAGACGGAGGGTCTAATGAAAAACTGTTTTTT. Translating gives CATSRDGGSNEKLFF.

The CDR3 DNA sequence: TGTGCCAGCAGCTCCAGCCGGGACAGGGTTTCACCCCTCCACTTT. This translates into CASSSSRDRVSPLHF. The V gene is TRBV11-1, the J gene TRBJ1-6; 9 nucleotides align to TRBD1. V lost 4 bases, J lost 9 bases, and 7 bases stayed unmatched. Germline assignment: CDR1 SGHAT and CDR2 FQDESV (reference sequence). The CDR3 spans 15 residues.

The rearrangement links TRBV11-2 to TRBJ2-7; tentatively, D is TRBD1 (5 bases). The CDR3 contains 16 residues. V lost 5 bases and J 0 bases, leaving 17 bases between the germline ends. The germline V gene encodes CDR1 SGHAT and CDR2 FQNNGV. The CDR3 here is CASSTTSGRASYEQYF. CDR3 nucleotides: TGTGCCAGCAGCACTACGTCCGGCAGGGCCTCCTACGAGCAGTACTTC.

The chain combines TRBV5-1 with TRBJ1-1; 8 bases line up with TRBD1. The germline V gene encodes CDR1 SGHRS and CDR2 YFSETQ. V was clipped by 2 bases and J by 1 base; unmatched bases: 7. The CDR3 consists of 16 residues. The chain's CDR3 is CASSLSWTGSNTEAFF. The CDR3 DNA is TGCGCCAGCAGCTTATCATGGACAGGGTCGAACACTGAAGCTTTCTTT.

This sequence joins TRBV7-2 and TRBJ1-6, with a tentative D call TRBD1 (6 bases). The CDR3 loop spans 13 amino acids. Germline CDR1 is SGHTA and CDR2 is FQGNSA. Deletions cut 4 bases from V and 9 bases from J, with 10 bases between. The CDR3 is CASSSYRASPLHF. The DNA of the CDR3 is TGTGCCAGCAGCTCCTACAGGGCTTCACCCCTCCACTTT.